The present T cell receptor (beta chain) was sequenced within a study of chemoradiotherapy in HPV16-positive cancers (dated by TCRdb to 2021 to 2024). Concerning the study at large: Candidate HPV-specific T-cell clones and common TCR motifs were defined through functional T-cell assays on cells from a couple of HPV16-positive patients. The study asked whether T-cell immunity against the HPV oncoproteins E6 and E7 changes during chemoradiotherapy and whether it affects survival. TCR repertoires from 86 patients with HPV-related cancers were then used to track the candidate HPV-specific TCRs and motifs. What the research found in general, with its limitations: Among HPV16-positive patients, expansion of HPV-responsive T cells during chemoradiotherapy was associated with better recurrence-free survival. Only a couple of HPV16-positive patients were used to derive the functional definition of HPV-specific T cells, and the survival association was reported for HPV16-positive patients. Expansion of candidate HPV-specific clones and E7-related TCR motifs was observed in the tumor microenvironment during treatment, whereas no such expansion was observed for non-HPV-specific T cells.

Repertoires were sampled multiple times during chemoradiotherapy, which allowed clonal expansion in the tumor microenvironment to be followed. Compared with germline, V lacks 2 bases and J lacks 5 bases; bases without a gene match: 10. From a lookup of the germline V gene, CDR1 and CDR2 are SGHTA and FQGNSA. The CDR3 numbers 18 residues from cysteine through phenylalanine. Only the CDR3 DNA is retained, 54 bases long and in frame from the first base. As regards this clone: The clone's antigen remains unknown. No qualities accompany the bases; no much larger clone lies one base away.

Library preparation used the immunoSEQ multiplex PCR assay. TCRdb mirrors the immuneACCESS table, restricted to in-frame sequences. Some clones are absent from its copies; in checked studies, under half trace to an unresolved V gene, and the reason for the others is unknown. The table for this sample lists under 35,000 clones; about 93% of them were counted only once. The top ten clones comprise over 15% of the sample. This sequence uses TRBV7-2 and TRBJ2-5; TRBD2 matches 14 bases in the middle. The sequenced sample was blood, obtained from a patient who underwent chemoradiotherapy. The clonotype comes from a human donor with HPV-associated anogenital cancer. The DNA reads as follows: TGTGCCAGCAGCTTAAGACGGACTAGCGGGGGGACGGGGGAGACCCAGTACTTC. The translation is CASSLRRTSGGTGETQYF.